This T cell receptor (beta chain) was found in a study of blood T cell repertoires in COVID-19. As for the study in general: Samples came from the United States, Italy and Spain, spanning acute and convalescent COVID-19. PBMCs, B-cell-depleted T cells, or T cells provided the cDNA or gDNA that made up the material.

This clone was seen just once. CDR1 and CDR2 from the germline V gene are MNHEY and SMNVEV (reference sequence). This CDR3 contains 14 residues. Unmatched junction bases numbered 7, after V lost 3 bases and J lost 5 bases. Seattle's cohort entered during active infection and was followed longitudinally. Authors' methods: For nucleated cells, counts were estimated from reference gene primer amplification. Data came from immunoSEQ multiplex PCR; TCRdb stores just in-frame clones and leaves some out. That table gives V, J and clone size, and the DNA gave D and trimming. The data contain fewer than 200,000 clones, roughly 79% of them singletons.

This sequence originates from a woman between 40 and 50 years old with COVID-19, enrolled during active disease. The chain is built from TRBV27 and TRBJ2-7, with TRBD1 identical over 7 bases. The sample consisted of peripheral blood. CDR3 sequence reads: CASSFRDSSHEQYF. The CDR3 DNA reads as TGTGCCAGCAGTTTTCGGGACAGTTCTCACGAGCAGTACTTC.